This TCR beta chain was identified in a study of T cells in Graves' hyperthyroidism and ophthalmopathy. Using RNA transcripts as the source, TCR beta CDR3 regions were amplified. Using the HTBI primer set, a first-round RT-PCR was run on the TCR CDR3. TCRdb processed the multiplex PCR reads anew with MiXCR; each CDR3 protein has one entry. The table has about 410,000 distinct CDR3 sequences, more than 14% seen once. CDR3 size: 13 residues. Per germline, CDR1 SGDLS and CDR2 YYNGEE. The V gene lost 3 bases and the J gene lost 0 bases, with 4 bases spanning the gap. Each 10 ml fresh peripheral blood draw supplied the PBMCs.

Sequenced input: blood. The clonotype comes from a woman younger than 45 with Graves' ophthalmopathy. The chain links TRBV9 to TRBJ1-3; D not certain. The CDR3 region is CASSEDSGNTIYF. The DNA for the CDR3 is TGTGCCAGCAGCGAGGACTCTGGAAACACCATATATTTT.